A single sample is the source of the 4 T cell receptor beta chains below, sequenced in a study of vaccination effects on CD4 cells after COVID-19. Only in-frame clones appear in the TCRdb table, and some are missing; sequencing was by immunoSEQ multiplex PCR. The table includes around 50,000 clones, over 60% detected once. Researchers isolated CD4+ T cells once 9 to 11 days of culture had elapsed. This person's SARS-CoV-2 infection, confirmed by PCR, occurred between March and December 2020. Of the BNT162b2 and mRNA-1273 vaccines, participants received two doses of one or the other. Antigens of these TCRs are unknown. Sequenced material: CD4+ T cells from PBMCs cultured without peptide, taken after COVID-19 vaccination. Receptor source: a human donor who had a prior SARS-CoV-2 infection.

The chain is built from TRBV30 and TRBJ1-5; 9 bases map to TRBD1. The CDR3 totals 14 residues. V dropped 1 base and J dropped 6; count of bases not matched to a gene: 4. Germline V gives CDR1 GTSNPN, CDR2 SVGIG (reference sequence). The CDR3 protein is CAWSGQGVSQPQHF. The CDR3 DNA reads TGTGCCTGGAGTGGACAGGGGGTTTCTCAGCCCCAGCATTTT.

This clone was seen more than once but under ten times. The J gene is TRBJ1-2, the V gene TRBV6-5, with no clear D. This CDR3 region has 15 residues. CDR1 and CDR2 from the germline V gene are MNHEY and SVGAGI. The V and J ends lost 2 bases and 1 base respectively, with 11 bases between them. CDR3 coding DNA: TGTGCCAGCAGTTACACCGCCAGCATTAACTATGGCTACACCTTC. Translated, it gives CASSYTASINYGYTF.

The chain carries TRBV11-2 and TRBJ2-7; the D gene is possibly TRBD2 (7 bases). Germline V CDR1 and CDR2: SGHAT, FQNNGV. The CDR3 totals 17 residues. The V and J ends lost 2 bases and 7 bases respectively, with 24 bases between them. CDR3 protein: CASSLLRGEGREGEQYF. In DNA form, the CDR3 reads TGTGCCAGCAGCTTATTAAGGGGGGAGGGACGCGAGGGAGAGCAGTACTTC.

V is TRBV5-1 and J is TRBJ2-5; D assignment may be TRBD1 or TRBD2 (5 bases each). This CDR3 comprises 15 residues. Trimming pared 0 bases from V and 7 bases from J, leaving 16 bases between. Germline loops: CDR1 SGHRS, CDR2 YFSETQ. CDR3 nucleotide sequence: TGCGCCAGCAGCTTGGATGGGGGTAGATCGGGGACCCAGTACTTC. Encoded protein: CASSLDGGRSGTQYF.